This TCR beta chain was documented in a study of neoadjuvant nivolumab and ipilimumab in lung cancer. Sequencing used immunoSEQ multiplex PCR; TCRdb keeps in-frame clones, though not all of them. The table shows some 8,000 clones, with about four fifths occurring only once. Deletions cut 3 bases from V and 1 base from J, with 5 bases between. The CDR3 is 13 residues long. CDR1 is WNHNN, CDR2 SYGVQD, per germline (reference sequence). This TCR was sampled from an adult with non-small cell lung cancer. The input for sequencing was adjacent normal lung tissue, taken after neoadjuvant nivolumab, alone or with ipilimumab, at or shortly before surgery. The chain has TRBV10-1 and TRBJ2-3; tentative D call: TRBD1 (5 bases). The CDR3 loop reads CASSDRGTDTQYF. The CDR3 DNA sequence: TGCGCCAGCAGTGACAGGGGCACAGATACGCAGTATTTT.